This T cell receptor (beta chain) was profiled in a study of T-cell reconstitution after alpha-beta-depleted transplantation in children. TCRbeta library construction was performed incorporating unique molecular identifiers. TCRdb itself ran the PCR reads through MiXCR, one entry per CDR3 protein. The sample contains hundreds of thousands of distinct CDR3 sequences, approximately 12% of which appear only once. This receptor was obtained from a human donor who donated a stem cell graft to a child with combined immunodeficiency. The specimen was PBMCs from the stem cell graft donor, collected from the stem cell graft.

The chain's CDR3 is CASRTGSGANVLTF. DNA of the CDR3: TGTGCCAGCAGGACAGGGTCAGGGGCCAACGTCCTGACTTTC. The chain employs TRBV12-3 or TRBV12-4 and TRBJ2-6; 7 bases agree with TRBD1. V lost 6 bases, J lost 4 bases, and 3 bases stayed unmatched. The CDR3 covers 14 residues.